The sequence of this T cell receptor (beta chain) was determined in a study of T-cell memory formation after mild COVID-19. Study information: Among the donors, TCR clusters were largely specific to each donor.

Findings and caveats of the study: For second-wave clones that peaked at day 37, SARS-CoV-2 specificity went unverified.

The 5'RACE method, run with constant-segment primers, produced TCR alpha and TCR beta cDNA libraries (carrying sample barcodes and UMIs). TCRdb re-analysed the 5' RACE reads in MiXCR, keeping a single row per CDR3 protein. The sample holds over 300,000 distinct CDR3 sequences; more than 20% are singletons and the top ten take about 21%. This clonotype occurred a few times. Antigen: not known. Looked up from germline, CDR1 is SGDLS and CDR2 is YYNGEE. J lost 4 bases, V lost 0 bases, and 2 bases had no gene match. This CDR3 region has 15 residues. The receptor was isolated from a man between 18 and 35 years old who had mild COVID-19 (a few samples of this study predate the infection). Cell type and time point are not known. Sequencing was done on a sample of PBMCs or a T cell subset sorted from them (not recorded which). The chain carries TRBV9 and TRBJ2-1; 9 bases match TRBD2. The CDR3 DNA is TGTGCCAGCAGCGTAGCTAGCGGGGAATACAATGAGCAGTTCTTC. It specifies CASSVASGEYNEQFF. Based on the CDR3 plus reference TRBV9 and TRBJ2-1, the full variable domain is DSGVTQTPKHLITATGQRVTLRCSPRSGDLSVYWYQQSLDQGLQFLIQYYNGEERAKGNILERFSAQQFPDLHSELNLSSLELGDSALYFCASSVASGEYNEQFFGPGTRLTVL.